A selection of T cell receptor beta chains follows, all from one sample in a study of identical twins. TCRdb reprocessed the 5' RACE reads via MiXCR and lists one record per CDR3 protein. Here the sample spans about 720,000 distinct CDR3 sequences, 8.6% being singletons. The same sample was also used in a study of yellow fever vaccine responses in identical twins.

The sequenced sample was PBMCs. The source of these receptors is a woman aged 18-35 years in good health. CDR3s include the opening cysteine and the closing phenylalanine or tryptophan. The D gene is left open where the match is weak. Clone size is not always given. Where it is, it says once, few, many or a class for expanded clones.

>TRBV12-3/TRBV12-4|-|TRBJ1-5|many
CASSPGPFFQHF
TGTGCCAGCAGTCCTGGACCCTTTTTCCAGCATTTT
>TRBV5-1|TRBD2|TRBJ2-3|many
CASSRWTSGDTDTQYF
TGCGCCAGCAGCCGGTGGACTAGCGGGGACACAGATACGCAGTATTTT
>TRBV4-3|TRBD1|TRBJ2-1|many
CASSRETGWNEQFF
TGCGCCAGCAGCCGGGAGACAGGGTGGAATGAGCAGTTCTTC
>TRBV30|TRBD2|TRBJ2-1|-
CAWSVPGLRIYNEQFF
TGTGCCTGGAGTGTTCCGGGACTACGTATCTACAATGAGCAGTTCTTC
>TRBV7-2|TRBD1|TRBJ2-5|many
CASSLGGTGVETQYF
TGTGCCAGCAGCTTAGGTGGGACAGGGGTTGAGACCCAGTACTTC
>TRBV6-1|-|TRBJ2-4|few
CASSSPHLAKNIQYF
TGTGCCAGCAGCTCCCCCCACCTAGCCAAAAACATTCAGTACTTC
>TRBV18|-|TRBJ2-7|few
CASSLDRFYYEQYF
TGTGCCAGCTCACTGGACAGATTCTACTACGAGCAGTACTTC
>TRBV20-1|-|TRBJ2-7|many
CSARGVQREQYF
TGCAGTGCTAGAGGGGTCCAGCGGGAGCAGTACTTC
>TRBV6-1|-|TRBJ2-2|many
CASRRTGTDTGELFF
TGTGCCAGTAGACGCACAGGGACGGACACCGGGGAGCTGTTTTTT
>TRBV30|-|TRBJ2-3|few
CAWTPGGSSTDTQYF
TGTGCCTGGACCCCCGGGGGCTCTAGCACAGATACGCAGTATTTT
>TRBV18|-|TRBJ2-3|many
CASSLGLGEDTQYF
TGTGCCAGCTCACTCGGACTGGGGGAAGATACGCAGTATTTT
>TRBV29-1|TRBD1|TRBJ2-7|few
CSVSGTGRYEQYF
TGCAGCGTTTCCGGGACAGGGAGGTACGAGCAGTACTTC
>TRBV5-6|-|TRBJ2-2|-
CASSLGQPGGELFF
TGTGCCAGCAGCTTGGGACAGCCCGGCGGGGAGCTGTTTTTT
>TRBV6-2/TRBV6-3|TRBD2|TRBJ2-1|few
CASSYGTSGRASYNEQFF
TGTGCCAGCAGTTACGGGACTAGCGGGAGGGCATCCTACAATGAGCAGTTCTTC
>TRBV6-1|TRBD1|TRBJ2-4|few
CASSRTGGYIQYF
TGTGCCAGCAGTCGGACAGGGGGGTACATTCAGTACTTC
>TRBV14|-|TRBJ2-2|many
CASSQDPILQVGELFF
TGTGCCAGCAGCCAAGATCCTATTTTGCAGGTTGGGGAGCTGTTTTTT
>TRBV29-1|-|TRBJ2-7|few
CSVEGNEEQYF
TGCAGCGTTGAAGGGAACGAGGAGCAGTACTTC
>TRBV6-2/TRBV6-3|-|TRBJ2-2|-
CASSYSSTGTRDTGELFF
TGTGCCAGCAGTTATTCATCGACAGGCACCCGCGACACCGGGGAGCTGTTTTTT
>TRBV7-2|TRBD2|TRBJ2-7|-
CASSFASGYEQYF
TGTGCCAGCAGCTTTGCTAGCGGGTACGAGCAGTACTTC
>TRBV20-1|TRBD1|TRBJ2-5|-
CSARDGDRGQETQYF
TGCAGTGCTAGAGATGGGGACAGGGGGCAAGAGACCCAGTACTTC
>TRBV6-1|TRBD1|TRBJ2-7|few
CASRDRGPSYEQYF
TGTGCCAGCAGAGACAGGGGACCATCATACGAGCAGTACTTC
>TRBV27|-|TRBJ2-7|many
CASSLLDKPYEQYF
TGTGCCAGCAGTTTGTTGGACAAACCTTACGAGCAGTACTTC
>TRBV12-3/TRBV12-4|TRBD1|TRBJ2-7|-
CASSMRTGFYEQYF
TGTGCCAGCAGTATGCGGACAGGGTTTTACGAGCAGTACTTC
>TRBV29-1|-|TRBJ1-1|many
CSGQGERLGAFF
TGCAGCGGTCAAGGGGAACGGCTCGGGGCTTTCTTT
>TRBV27|TRBD2|TRBJ2-1|-
CASRKAGGGYNEQFF
TGTGCCAGCCGCAAAGCGGGGGGCGGCTACAATGAGCAGTTCTTC
>TRBV9|-|TRBJ2-7|-
CASSALADPSYEQYF
TGTGCCAGCAGCGCTCTGGCAGACCCATCCTACGAGCAGTACTTC
>TRBV6-2/TRBV6-3|-|TRBJ1-1|-
CASMDGGGAEAFF
TGTGCCAGCATGGATGGGGGGGGAGCTGAAGCTTTCTTT
>TRBV20-1|-|TRBJ2-3|many
CSAPTTKDTQYF
TGCAGTGCACCGACGACTAAAGATACGCAGTATTTT
>TRBV20-1|-|TRBJ2-7|few
CSARVAGPSYEQYF
TGCAGTGCTAGAGTGGCAGGGCCGAGCTACGAGCAGTACTTC
>TRBV4-3|-|TRBJ2-7|few
CASSQVLGIAEQYF
TGCGCCAGCAGCCAAGTCCTTGGGATTGCCGAGCAGTACTTC
>TRBV4-3|-|TRBJ2-5|few
CASSQDIYSRKTQYF
TGCGCCAGCAGCCAAGATATATACAGTCGAAAGACCCAGTACTTC
>TRBV21-1|-|TRBJ2-3|-
CASSKVAGDRTNTQYF
TGTGCCAGCAGCAAGGTAGCGGGAGACCGCACAAATACGCAGTATTTT
>TRBV7-2|TRBD1|TRBJ2-7|-
CASSSVRDRAPYEQYF
TGTGCCAGCAGCTCCGTCCGGGACAGGGCCCCCTACGAGCAGTACTTC
>TRBV7-9|TRBD1|TRBJ2-7|-
CASSQRDRGDYEQYF
TGTGCCAGCAGCCAGAGGGACAGGGGAGACTACGAGCAGTACTTC
>TRBV11-1|TRBD2|TRBJ2-1|few
CASSPGLAGHLSSYNEQFF
TGTGCCAGCAGCCCAGGTCTAGCGGGGCACCTCAGCTCCTACAATGAGCAGTTCTTC
>TRBV29-1|-|TRBJ1-2|-
CSVAGDLYGYTF
TGCAGCGTTGCCGGGGACCTCTATGGCTACACCTTC
>TRBV24-1|TRBD2|TRBJ2-1|-
CATSVGEGEQFF
TGTGCCACCAGTGTAGGGGAGGGGGAGCAGTTCTTC
>TRBV28|-|TRBJ1-5|-
CASSLLTGYEHF
TGTGCCAGCAGTTTACTGACAGGATACGAACATTTT
>TRBV25-1|-|TRBJ2-3|many
CASTSSRMDTQYF
TGTGCCAGCACCAGCTCCCGTATGGATACGCAGTATTTT
>TRBV4-1|TRBD2|TRBJ2-2|many
CASSPVGGFANTGELFF
TGCGCCAGCAGCCCCGTGGGGGGGTTCGCGAACACCGGGGAGCTGTTTTTT
>TRBV3-1|TRBD2|TRBJ2-1|-
CASSQGWGGSHNEQFF
TGTGCCAGCAGCCAGGGGTGGGGCGGGAGCCACAATGAGCAGTTCTTC
>TRBV7-6|-|TRBJ2-7|-
CASSSIGGAVEQYF
TGTGCCAGCAGCTCTATTGGGGGGGCAGTCGAGCAGTACTTC
>TRBV20-1|TRBD1|TRBJ1-4|-
CSAPRTGFVEKLFF
TGCAGTGCCCCACGGACAGGGTTTGTAGAAAAACTGTTTTTT
>TRBV29-1|-|TRBJ2-7|-
CSVMDGYEQYF
TGCAGCGTTATGGACGGCTACGAGCAGTACTTC
>TRBV24-1|-|TRBJ2-1|-
CATSDRKWEQFF
TGTGCCACCAGTGACAGAAAATGGGAGCAGTTCTTC
>TRBV4-3|-|TRBJ1-6|-
CASSQVPGHNSPLHF
TGCGCCAGCAGCCAAGTTCCAGGTCATAATTCACCCCTCCACTTT
>TRBV10-2|TRBD2|TRBJ2-3|-
CASSESSGGAAQYF
TGCGCCAGCAGTGAATCGAGCGGGGGGGCTGCGCAGTATTTT
>TRBV9|-|TRBJ1-1|many
CASSASGNTEAFF
TGTGCCAGCAGCGCCTCAGGGAACACTGAAGCTTTCTTT
>TRBV7-2|-|TRBJ2-6|-
CASSRKVPSGANVLTF
TGTGCCAGCAGTCGTAAGGTCCCCTCTGGGGCCAACGTCCTGACTTTC
>TRBV6-2/TRBV6-3|TRBD1|TRBJ2-7|few
CASSWTGPSYEQYF
TGTGCCAGCAGTTGGACAGGACCTTCCTACGAGCAGTACTTC